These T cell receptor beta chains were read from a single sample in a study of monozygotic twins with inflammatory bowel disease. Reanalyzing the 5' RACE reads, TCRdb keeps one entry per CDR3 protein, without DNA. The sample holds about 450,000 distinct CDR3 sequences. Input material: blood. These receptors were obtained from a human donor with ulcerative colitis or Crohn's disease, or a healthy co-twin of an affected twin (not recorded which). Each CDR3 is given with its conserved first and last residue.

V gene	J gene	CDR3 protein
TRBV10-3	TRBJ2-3	CAISDRSTDTQYF
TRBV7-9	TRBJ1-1	CASRLDSEAFF
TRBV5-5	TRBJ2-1	CASSLYGYNEQFF
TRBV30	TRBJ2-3	CASTGDPDTQYF
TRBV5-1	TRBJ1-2	CASSLDSRGPGYGYTF
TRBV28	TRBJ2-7	CASSLFDSLYEQYF
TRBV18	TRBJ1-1	CASSPDSLGEAFF
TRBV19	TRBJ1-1	CASNGGGVTEAFF
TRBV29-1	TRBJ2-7	CSVYIAGSSYEQYF
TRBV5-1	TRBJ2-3	CASSTTGDTQYF
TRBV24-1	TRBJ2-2	CATSDPGQGAVRELFF
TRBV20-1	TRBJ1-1	CSAADGNTEAFF
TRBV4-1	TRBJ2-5	CASSQDQEAGGFETQYF
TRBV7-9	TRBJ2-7	CASSLVDSSNEQYF
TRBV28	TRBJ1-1	CASSLARHGYEAFF
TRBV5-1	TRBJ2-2	CASSSGLENTGELFF
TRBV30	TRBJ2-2	CAWSRAGDTGELFF
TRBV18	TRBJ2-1	CASSPPPAGNEQFF